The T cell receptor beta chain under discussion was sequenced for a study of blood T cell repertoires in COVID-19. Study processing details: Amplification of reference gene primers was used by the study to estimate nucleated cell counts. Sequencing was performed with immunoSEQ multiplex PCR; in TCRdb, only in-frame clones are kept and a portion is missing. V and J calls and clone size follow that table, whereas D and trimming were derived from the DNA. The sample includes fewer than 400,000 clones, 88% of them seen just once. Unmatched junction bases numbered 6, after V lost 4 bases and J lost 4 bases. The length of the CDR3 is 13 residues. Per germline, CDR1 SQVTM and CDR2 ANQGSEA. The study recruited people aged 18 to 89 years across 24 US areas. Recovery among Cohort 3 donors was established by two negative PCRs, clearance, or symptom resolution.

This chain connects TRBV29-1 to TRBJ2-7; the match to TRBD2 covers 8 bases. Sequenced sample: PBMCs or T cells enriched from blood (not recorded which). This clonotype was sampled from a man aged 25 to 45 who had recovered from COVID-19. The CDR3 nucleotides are TGCAGCGTTGCGGAGACTAGCGAATACGAGCAGTACTTC. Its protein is CSVAETSEYEQYF.